Listed below are T cell receptor beta chains from one sample, sequenced in a study of breast tumors, draining lymph nodes, adjacent tissues. MiXCR was run by TCRdb on the multiplex PCR reads, yielding one entry per CDR3 protein. Among more than 100,000 distinct CDR3 sequences listed, 20% to 25% were seen once. Material for sequencing was axillary lymph node tissue. These receptors were obtained from a female donor with breast cancer. Some clones in this sample may be carry-over from other donors' samples. The CDR3 runs from the conserved cysteine through the conserved F or W. The D gene is left open where the match is weak. Clone size appears in some rows only: once, few, many, or a class for an expanded clone.

j_call	v_call	clone_size	d_call	cdr3_aa	cdr3_nt
TRBJ2-3	TRBV27	few	TRBD1	CASSLFSPGQAGDTQYF	TGTGCCAGCAGTTTATTCTCCCCGGGACAGGCTGGAGATACGCAGTATTTT
TRBJ2-5	TRBV7-6	many	TRBD1	CASSLGEGRGRKETQYF	TGTGCCAGCAGCTTAGGAGAAGGCAGGGGGCGAAAGGAGACCCAGTACTTC
TRBJ2-5	TRBV7-2	many	.	CASSPLGTAKETQYF	TGTGCCAGCAGCCCGCTTGGGACTGCAAAAGAGACCCAGTACTTC
TRBJ2-7	TRBV28	.	TRBD2	CASSRTSGSVAYEQYF	TGTGCCAGCAGCCGGACTAGCGGGAGTGTGGCCTACGAGCAGTACTTC
TRBJ2-2	TRBV7-9	many	TRBD2	CASSLGLAGGPDTGELFF	TGTGCCAGCAGCTTAGGGTTAGCGGGAGGGCCGGACACCGGGGAGCTGTTTTTT
TRBJ2-1	TRBV6-1	.	TRBD1	CASSGGQGPTIPNEQFF	TGTGCCAGCAGTGGGGGACAGGGGCCCACCATTCCTAATGAGCAGTTCTTC
TRBJ2-7	TRBV11-1	many	.	CASRGIIGGEQYF	TGTGCCAGCAGGGGCATAATAGGAGGCGAGCAGTACTTC
TRBJ2-7	TRBV28	few	TRBD1	CASSLSPGTGVFEQYF	TGTGCCAGCAGTCTAAGTCCCGGGACAGGGGTGTTCGAGCAGTACTTC
TRBJ2-7	TRBV7-6	many	TRBD2	CASSPGTSGGGPYEQYF	TGTGCCAGCAGCCCGGGGACTAGCGGGGGCGGCCCCTACGAGCAGTACTTC
TRBJ1-5	TRBV20-1	many	.	CSASSGDQPQHF	TGCAGTGCTAGTTCAGGGGATCAGCCCCAGCATTTT
TRBJ1-6	TRBV20-1	many	TRBD1	CSARPRRTGHHSPLHF	TGCAGTGCTAGACCCCGACGGACAGGGCACCATTCACCCCTCCACTTT
TRBJ2-3	TRBV10-3	many	.	CAIRAIAEGTDTQYF	TGTGCCATCAGGGCGATAGCGGAGGGCACAGATACGCAGTATTTT
TRBJ1-2	TRBV6-6	.	.	CASSYPDRGAYGYTF	TGTGCCAGCAGTTACCCAGACAGAGGGGCCTATGGCTACACCTTC
TRBJ2-7	TRBV5-8	many	TRBD2	CASSGRLAGGRYEQYF	TGTGCCAGCAGCGGGAGACTAGCGGGAGGGAGGTACGAGCAGTACTTC
TRBJ2-1	TRBV30	few	.	CAWSDGVSQSPPNEQFF	TGTGCCTGGAGTGACGGGGTCTCCCAATCCCCCCCCAATGAGCAGTTCTTC